Shown below are 17 T cell receptor beta chains from a single sample sequenced in a study of cytomegalovirus exposure and HLA in healthy donors. Vbeta (60) and Jbeta (13) primers were used in the PCR. The data were produced by immunoSEQ multiplex PCR, yet TCRdb's version contains in-frame clones alone and is incomplete. The data show 250,000 to 300,000 clones, with 92% seen just once and about 1.7% held by the top ten. Sequences were obtained from PBMCs. These receptors originate from a girl aged 2-10 years in good health and CMV-seronegative.

The gene calls are TRBV27 and TRBJ1-2; possible D gene TRBD1, 5 bases. Germline lookup yields CDR1 MNHEY and CDR2 SMNVEV (reference sequence). Trimming removed 0 bases from V and 4 bases from J, with 12 bases in between. This CDR3 region has 15 residues. As DNA, the CDR3 is TGTGCCAGCAGTTTATCCTGGGGCGCTATCTATGGCTACACCTTC. Residues: CASSLSWGAIYGYTF.

V gene TRBV5-1 combines with J gene TRBJ2-5; 8 nucleotides align to TRBD1. The J call may be in error: the DNA end matches TRBJ2-7 better. The CDR3 is 14 amino acids. Germline V gives CDR1 SGHRS, CDR2 YFSETQ. The CDR3 DNA follows: TGCGCCAGCAGCTTGGCCAAGGACAGGGCCGAGCAGTACTTC. Translating it yields CASSLAKDRAEQYF.

The chain recombines TRBV13 with TRBJ2-7; 12 nucleotides agree with TRBD2. Germline CDR1 reads PRHDT; CDR2 reads FYEKMQ (reference sequence). The CDR3 is made up of 17 amino acids. Germline trimming cut 3 bases from V and 0 bases from J; bases unmatched to any gene: 6. Written as DNA, the CDR3 is TGTGCCAGCAGCTTCCGGACTAGCGGGATCCTCTCCTACGAGCAGTACTTC. Translated: CASSFRTSGILSYEQYF.

This clone was found once. The chain is built from TRBV13 and TRBJ1-1; D is possibly TRBD1 (6 bases). The CDR3 spans 15 residues. V lost 0 bases and J lost 0, with 8 bases in between. Germline assignment: CDR1 PRHDT and CDR2 FYEKMQ (reference sequence). CDR3 loop: CASSLGQGLNTEAFF. The CDR3, as DNA: TGTGCCAGCAGCTTAGGACAGGGACTGAACACTGAAGCTTTCTTT.

The CDR3 DNA is TGCGCCAGCAGCCCTCAGGGACAGGGGGAGTCTGGTGAGCAGTTCTTC. Its protein product is CASSPQGQGESGEQFF. The rearrangement uses TRBV4-1 and TRBJ2-1; 11 nucleotides agree with TRBD1. This CDR3 comprises 16 residues. From germline, CDR1 is MGHRA and CDR2 YSYEKL. V shed 4 bases and J 9 bases; nucleotides not matched to a gene: 11.

The chain joins TRBV10-1 to TRBJ2-1; D is possibly TRBD1 (6 bases). V was pared by 4 bases and J by 7 bases, with 8 bases between. The CDR3 has 12 amino acids. Germline CDR1 and CDR2: WNHNN and SYGVQD (reference sequence). CDR3 bases: TGCGCCAGCAGTGGCACAGGGAATGAGCAGTTCTTC. The encoded protein is CASSGTGNEQFF.

The chain carries TRBV20-1 and TRBJ2-7; no definite D call. Germline V lookup: CDR1 DFQATT, CDR2 SNEGSKA (reference sequence). The V end was cut by 4 bases, the J end by 4 bases, with 8 bases between. This CDR3 contains 11 residues. The chain's CDR3 is CSAMRLYEQYF. The CDR3 coding sequence is TGCAGTGCTATGCGGCTGTACGAGCAGTACTTC.

V gene TRBV19 combines with J gene TRBJ2-1, with 8 bases matching TRBD2. CDR1 is LNHDA and CDR2 is SQIVND in the germline V gene (reference sequence). The CDR3 runs 16 residues. The V and J ends lost 3 bases and 1 base, in that order; junction bases with no gene match: 5. For the CDR3, the DNA is TGTGCCAGTAGTATGTTAGCGGGAAAATCCTACAATGAGCAGTTCTTC. Residues: CASSMLAGKSYNEQFF.

The chain is built from TRBV6-5 and TRBJ2-7; 9 bases line up with TRBD2. CDR3 size: 15 residues. The V gene end was trimmed by 5 bases and the J gene end by 6 bases; junction bases not matched to a gene: 11. Germline CDR1 MNHEY, CDR2 SVGAGI. The CDR3 loop reads CASSPPSGISSEQYF. The CDR3 DNA sequence: TGTGCCAGCAGTCCCCCTAGCGGGATCAGTTCCGAGCAGTACTTC.

The chain combines TRBV6-1 with TRBJ1-5; D possibly corresponds to TRBD1 (5 bases). The length of the CDR3 is 11 residues. Per germline, CDR1 MNHNS and CDR2 SASEGT. V lost 4 bases and J lost 12, with 10 bases in between. The CDR3 DNA reads TGTGCCAGCAGTGTGCAGGGATACCAGCATTTT. Translation gives CASSVQGYQHF.

The gene calls are TRBV5-5 and TRBJ1-4; TRBD1 matches 8 bases. The germline gives CDR1 SGHKS, CDR2 YYEKEE (reference sequence). The CDR3 runs to 17 residues. With 3 bases clipped from V and 0 bases from J, the junction kept 7 bases outside the gene matches. DNA for the CDR3: TGTGCCAGCAGCTGGCCCGGGACAGGCACAACTAATGAAAAACTGTTTTTT. Amino acid sequence: CASSWPGTGTTNEKLFF.

This chain links TRBV5-1 with TRBJ2-2; D may be TRBD2 (6 bases). With 4 bases removed from V and 6 bases from J, the gap between germline ends came to 19 bases. The CDR3 loop spans 16 amino acids. Looked up from germline, CDR1 is SGHRS and CDR2 is YFSETQ. The DNA of the CDR3 is TGCGCCAGCAGCACAGACGCGCGGGGTGAATCCGGGGAGCTGTTTTTT. This sequence encodes CASSTDARGESGELFF.

The rearrangement links TRBV6-1 to TRBJ1-1; D is ambiguous. The germline V gene encodes CDR1 MNHNS and CDR2 SASEGT. V lost 6 bases to trimming and J lost 1 base, with 15 bases between them. The CDR3 has 15 residues. The CDR3, as DNA: TGTGCCAGCAGCGACGCTCTAGCGTCGAACACTGAAGCTTTCTTT. Protein product: CASSDALASNTEAFF.

This sequence joins TRBV6-1 and TRBJ2-7; 7 bases line up with TRBD1. The J segment lost 3 bases and the V segment lost 7 bases, leaving 12 bases of the junction unmatched. The CDR3 runs 15 residues. Germline V lookup: CDR1 MNHNS, CDR2 SASEGT. The DNA for the CDR3 is TGTGCCAGCAACCTCCGGGACAGTCTTTTCTACGAGCAGTACTTC. Its translation: CASNLRDSLFYEQYF.

The chain employs TRBV11-1 and TRBJ1-2, with D possibly matching TRBD1 (5 bases). Deletions cut 5 bases from V and 9 bases from J, with 13 bases between. Germline V lookup: CDR1 SGHAT, CDR2 FQDESV (reference sequence). This CDR3 has 12 residues. The CDR3 loop reads CASSEGGESYTF. In DNA form, the CDR3 reads TGTGCCAGCAGCGAGGGAGGGGAGAGCTACACCTTC.

The chain has TRBV5-1 and TRBJ2-7; TRBD1 matches at 10 bases. The trim removed 1 base at V and 5 bases at J, leaving 6 bases unmatched. This CDR3 contains 15 residues. Looked up from germline, CDR1 is SGHRS and CDR2 is YFSETQ. CDR3 nucleotides: TGCGCCAGCAGCTTGCTGGGACAGGGGTTCCACGAGCAGTACTTC. As protein: CASSLLGQGFHEQYF.

This chain links TRBV10-3 with TRBJ1-2, with unresolved D. CDR1 is ENHRY, CDR2 SYGVKD, per germline. The CDR3 spans 11 residues. V gave up 7 bases and J gave up 3 bases, with 6 bases separating them. CDR3 sequence reads: CAITGDYGYTF. CDR3 nucleotides: TGTGCCATCACCGGGGACTATGGCTACACCTTC.